This is a list of T cell receptor beta chains from one sample in a study of TIL therapy for anti-PD-1-resistant metastatic lung cancer. Sequenced by immunoSEQ multiplex PCR; TCRdb stores in-frame clones only, minus some. The sample carries tens of thousands of clones, 87% recorded once. This material consisted of blood, taken at baseline. All receptors come from a person aged 25-85 years with non-small cell lung cancer. Each CDR3 is given with its conserved first and last residue. A D gene is named only where the DNA matches it firmly. Not all rows give a size; the values are once, few, many and, for expanded clones, a class.

TGTGCCAGTCAGACAGGGATCAGCAATCAGCCCCAGCATTTT	CASQTGISNQPQHF	NA	TRBD1	TRBV19	TRBJ1-5
TGTGCCAGCAGTAGTTCGAACACTGAAGCTTTCTTT	CASSSSNTEAFF	NA	NA	TRBV9	TRBJ1-1
TGTGCCAGCAGGCCGGCTCGGAGGAGCAATCAGCCCCAGCATTTT	CASRPARRSNQPQHF	NA	NA	TRBV6-5	TRBJ1-5
TGTGCCAGCAGCTTAGCGTATGGGTCCAACAATGAGCAGTTCTTC	CASSLAYGSNNEQFF	NA	NA	TRBV7-2	TRBJ2-1
TGCGCCAGCAGCCAAGAGGAGGGTAACTCCTATAATTCACCCCTCCACTTT	CASSQEEGNSYNSPLHF	few	NA	TRBV4-1	TRBJ1-6
TGTGCCAGTAGTTTAGGGGGGACAGATACGCAGTATTTT	CASSLGGTDTQYF	NA	NA	TRBV19	TRBJ2-3
TGTGCCAGCAGTTACAGGGGTACGGGAGTAGATACGCAGTATTTT	CASSYRGTGVDTQYF	NA	NA	TRBV6-6	TRBJ2-3
TGTGCCACCAGCAGCCCGGGACAGGGACGCTACACCTTC	CATSSPGQGRYTF	NA	TRBD1	TRBV15	TRBJ1-2
TGTGCCAGCAGCCTACAAGATACGCAGTATTTT	CASSLQDTQYF	NA	NA	TRBV3-1/TRBV3-2	TRBJ2-3
TGTGCCAGCACCCTAAAGGGAGGGACCTTCCACGAGCAGTACTTC	CASTLKGGTFHEQYF	NA	TRBD2	TRBV6-5	TRBJ2-7
TGTGCCAGCAGCTTCGACCCTGCCTACGAGCAGTACTTC	CASSFDPAYEQYF	NA	NA	TRBV5-5	TRBJ2-7
TGCAGCGTTTTAGTGGGACTCGTGGAGACCCAGTACTTC	CSVLVGLVETQYF	NA	NA	TRBV29-1	TRBJ2-5
TGTGCCAGCAGTGAAGTGCGGGGCTACGAGCAGTACTTC	CASSEVRGYEQYF	once	NA	TRBV6-1	TRBJ2-7
TGTGCCAGCAGTCTAGGAACCGATACGCAGTATTTT	CASSLGTDTQYF	NA	NA	TRBV2	TRBJ2-3
TGTGCCAGCAGCCAATTTATTGGGACAGGGGGCCTCTTCGGGTATGGCTACACCTTC	CASSQFIGTGGLFGYGYTF	NA	TRBD1	TRBV3-1/TRBV3-2	TRBJ1-2
TGTGCCAGTAGTTCCGGGACACAATACGAGCAGTACTTC	CASSSGTQYEQYF	NA	NA	TRBV19	TRBJ2-7
TGTGCCAGTAGCCCCTCCGGTTATGCGGCAGATACGCAGTATTTT	CASSPSGYAADTQYF	NA	NA	TRBV19	TRBJ2-3
TGTGCCTGGAGCCGTACCGGGACAGGGGTTGGCTACACCTTC	CAWSRTGTGVGYTF	NA	TRBD1	TRBV30	TRBJ1-2
TGTGCCAGCAGCGGTCTGGGGGGCCCTAGCACAGATACGCAGTATTTT	CASSGLGGPSTDTQYF	once	NA	TRBV9	TRBJ2-3
TGTGCCAGTAGTATAGGCGGGTCCCGGTTAAGCACAGATACGCAGTATTTT	CASSIGGSRLSTDTQYF	NA	NA	TRBV19	TRBJ2-3
TGTGCCAGCAGTCCCTCGTTATCCGCGGTTGCGCAGTATTTT	CASSPSLSAVAQYF	NA	NA	TRBV6-5	TRBJ2-3
TGTGCCAGCAGCGTAGCCTTGGGGGGCGTTAATTCACCCCTCCACTTT	CASSVALGGVNSPLHF	NA	NA	TRBV9	TRBJ1-6
TGCGCCAGCAGCTTGACCCAGCCCGTCTACAATGAGCAGTTCTTC	CASSLTQPVYNEQFF	NA	NA	TRBV5-1	TRBJ2-1
TGTGCCAGCAGTCCATGGGCCGGGCAAGAGACCCAGTACTTC	CASSPWAGQETQYF	NA	NA	TRBV28	TRBJ2-5
TGTGCCAGCAGCCCCGCCAGCGGGGGTAGGGGCGAGCAGTACTTC	CASSPASGGRGEQYF	NA	TRBD2	TRBV6-5	TRBJ2-7
TGCGCCAGCAGCCAAGATTGGCTCGGGAGAGGTGATACGCAGTATTTT	CASSQDWLGRGDTQYF	NA	NA	TRBV4-1	TRBJ2-3
TGTGCCAGCAGCGCACGGGAGGGTTACTATGGCTACACCTTC	CASSAREGYYGYTF	NA	NA	TRBV3-1/TRBV3-2	TRBJ1-2
TGTGCCAGTAGTATAGACGGACAGATCTCCTATAATTCACCCCTCCACTTT	CASSIDGQISYNSPLHF	NA	NA	TRBV19	TRBJ1-6
TGTGCCAGCAGCTTTGGAGGCTCGGAGCAGTTCTTC	CASSFGGSEQFF	once	NA	TRBV5-6	TRBJ2-1
TGTGCCAGCAGCTTAGCGGTATACACAGATACGCAGTATTTT	CASSLAVYTDTQYF	NA	NA	TRBV7-2	TRBJ2-3